This paragraph covers one T cell receptor beta chain sequence. What it binds is unknown. The entry originates in a study of shared clonotypes between healthy human individuals. For the study at large: The people who gave samples were two women and a few men aged 18 to 49. Study-wide results and caveats: Compared with memory subsets, naive subsets generally had larger estimated richness.

Germline V lookup: CDR1 SGDLS, CDR2 YYNGEE. J gave up 8 bases and V 3 bases, and 9 bases lay outside the gene matches. The CDR3 is 14 residues long. Clones were read by immunoSEQ multiplex PCR, and TCRdb kept only the in-frame ones, dropping some. Among about 650,000 clones, around 95% were seen once, and the ten largest hold about 0.11%. CD45RO-negative CD8 cells positively selected for CCR7 made up the naive population, which excluded terminally differentiated effector memory CD45RA+ cells. All donors qualified as healthy HIV-negative adults and had experienced no recent acute infections or vaccinations.

The sequenced material came from naive CD8+ T cells sorted from blood. The V and J genes are TRBV9 and TRBJ2-5; 8 nucleotides align to TRBD2. This TCR derives from a woman aged 25 to 45 in good health. As DNA, the CDR3 is TGTGCCAGCAGCGCCGGGACGGGGGGGTATACCCAGTACTTC. This codes for CASSAGTGGYTQYF.